Detailed here is one TCR beta chain. Its antigen remains unknown. This sample was taken from a study of regulatory T cells in long-lasting Graves disease. The time point was: persistent/refractory GD, antithyroid drugs over 5 years with positive TRAb. Preparation of the TCR library used RNA extracted from PBMCs. Combining iRepertoire HTBI primers with Arm-PCR of CDR3 regions, the authors built TCR beta libraries. MiXCR, applied by TCRdb to the multiplex PCR reads, yields one record per CDR3 protein. The table has 300,000 or so distinct CDR3 sequences, around a fifth seen once; the top ten hold 29%. Points from the study as a whole: Study of thyroid tissue was not done, with only peripheral blood studied.

The CDR3 sequence is 13 residues long. CDR1 is WNHNN, CDR2 SYGVQD, per germline (reference sequence). Trimming removed 4 bases from V and 5 bases from J, with 8 bases in between. The chain uses TRBV10-1 and TRBJ2-2; D not certain. The sequence was collected from a female donor with Graves disease. Specimen: peripheral blood mononuclear cells (PBMCs), collected when the disease was refractory, from a patient treated with antithyroid drugs. For the CDR3, the DNA is TGCGCCAGCAGTGGTGGGTTAACCGGGGAGCTGTTTTTT. Translating it yields CASSGGLTGELFF.